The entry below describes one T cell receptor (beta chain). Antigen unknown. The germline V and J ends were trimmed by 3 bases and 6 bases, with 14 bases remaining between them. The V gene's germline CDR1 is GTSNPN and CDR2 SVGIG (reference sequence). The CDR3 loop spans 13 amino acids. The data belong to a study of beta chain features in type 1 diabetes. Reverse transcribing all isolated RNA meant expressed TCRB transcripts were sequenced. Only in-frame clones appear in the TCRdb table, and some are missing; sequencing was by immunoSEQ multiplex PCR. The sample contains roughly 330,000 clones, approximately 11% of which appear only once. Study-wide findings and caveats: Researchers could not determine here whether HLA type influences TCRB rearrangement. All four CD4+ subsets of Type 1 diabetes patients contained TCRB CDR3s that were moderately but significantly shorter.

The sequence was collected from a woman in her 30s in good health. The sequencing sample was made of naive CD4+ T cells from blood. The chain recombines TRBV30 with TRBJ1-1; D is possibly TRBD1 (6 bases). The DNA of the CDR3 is TGTGCCTGGAGAGGACAGTTAGAAGCTGAAGCTTTCTTT. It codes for CAWRGQLEAEAFF.